The 5 T cell receptor beta chains presented below share a single source sample, sequenced in a study of OX40 agonist ivuxolimab in advanced cancers. The data were produced by immunoSEQ multiplex PCR, yet TCRdb's version contains in-frame clones alone and is incomplete. Of tens of thousands of clones listed, about 80% were seen once; the top ten hold approximately 2.6%. Material: CD4+ or CD8+ T cells sorted from blood, obtained in a trial of the OX40 agonist ivuxolimab. The receptors come from an adult with an advanced solid tumor such as melanoma, head and neck, liver or kidney cancer.

The chain employs TRBV27 and TRBJ1-2; D ambiguous. V lost 7 bases and J 7 bases, leaving 25 bases between the germline ends. The V gene's germline CDR1 is MNHEY and CDR2 SMNVEV (reference sequence). The CDR3 loop spans 16 amino acids. CDR3 region: CASTSGVRLGMIGYTF. DNA for the CDR3: TGTGCCAGCACCTCAGGCGTGAGGCTCGGGATGATTGGCTACACCTTC.

CDR3: CASSPRGQLLSGNTIYF. As DNA, the CDR3 is TGTGCCAGCAGCCCGCGCGGACAGCTTCTCTCTGGAAACACCATATATTTT. The chain links TRBV7-9 to TRBJ1-3, with D possibly matching TRBD1 (6 bases). The V end was cut by 5 bases, the J end by 0 bases, with 17 bases between. Germline CDR1 and CDR2: SEHNR and FQNEAQ (reference sequence). The CDR3 loop spans 17 amino acids.

This chain uses TRBV28 with TRBJ1-4; no clear D. The CDR3 loop spans 16 amino acids. The V end lost 5 bases, the J end lost 0 bases, and 13 bases lay between the germline ends. CDR1 is MDHEN and CDR2 is SYDVKM in the germline V gene. Here the CDR3 reads CASSLRAVATNEKLFF. DNA of the CDR3: TGTGCCAGCAGTCTCCGGGCCGTTGCAACTAATGAAAAACTGTTTTTT.

This sequence joins TRBV11-3 and TRBJ2-3; TRBD2 aligns across 15 bases. This CDR3 contains 17 residues. Germline lookup yields CDR1 SGHNT and CDR2 YENEEA. The trim removed 5 bases at V and 5 bases at J, leaving 8 bases unmatched. DNA of the CDR3: TGTGCCAGCAGCCGGGGGACTAGCGGGGGGCCGGGAGATACGCAGTATTTT. Protein product: CASSRGTSGGPGDTQYF.

The rearrangement joins TRBV18 to TRBJ2-7; 7 nucleotides agree with TRBD1. The CDR3 extends over 13 amino acids. After removal of 5 bases from V and 2 bases from J, the junction contained 3 bases not matched to a gene. The germline V gene encodes CDR1 KGHSH and CDR2 LQKENI. The CDR3 protein is CASSTGDPYEQYF. The CDR3 DNA is TGTGCCAGCTCAACAGGGGATCCCTACGAGCAGTACTTC.